This TCR beta chain is drawn from a study of beta chain features in type 1 diabetes. Study-wide points: In every one of the four CD4+ subsets, TCRB CDR3s were moderately but significantly shorter in Type 1 diabetes patients. Within the patient group, naive, central memory and Treg TCRB repertoires appeared more similar to each other than within healthy donors.

The germline gives CDR1 LGHNA, CDR2 YSLEER. There are 15 residues in the CDR3. The ends lost 0 bases at V and 4 bases at J; junction bases unmatched: 4. Markers CD45RO/CCR7/CD25/CD127/CD95/CD27 served to sort CD4+ naive, central memory, regulatory and stem cell-like memory cells. Only a few counts were recorded for this clone. Its antigen is undetermined. Reverse transcription of all isolated RNA meant that expressed TCRB transcripts were sequenced. The table came from immunoSEQ multiplex PCR; TCRdb's copy has only in-frame clones and leaves some out. The sample contains about 360,000 clones, around 12% of which appear only once.

The sequenced material came from naive CD4+ T cells from blood. The sequence was collected from a woman in her late teens or twenties with type 1 diabetes. This sequence joins TRBV4-3 and TRBJ2-5; 8 positions match TRBD2. This CDR3 is CASSQDPGGPETQYF. Here the CDR3 DNA reads TGCGCCAGCAGCCAAGATCCGGGGGGGCCAGAGACCCAGTACTTC.